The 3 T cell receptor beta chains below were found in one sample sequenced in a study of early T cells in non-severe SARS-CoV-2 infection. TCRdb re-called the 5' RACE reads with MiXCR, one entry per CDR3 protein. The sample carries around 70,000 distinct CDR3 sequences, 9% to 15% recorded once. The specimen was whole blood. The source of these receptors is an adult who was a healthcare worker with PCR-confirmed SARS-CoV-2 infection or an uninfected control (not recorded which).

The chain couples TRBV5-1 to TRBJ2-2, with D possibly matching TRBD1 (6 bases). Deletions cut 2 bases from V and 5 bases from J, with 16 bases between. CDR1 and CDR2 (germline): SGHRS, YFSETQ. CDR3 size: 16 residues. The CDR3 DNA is TGCGCCAGCAGCTTAACCCGGGACACTAGTACCGGGGAGCTGTTTTTT. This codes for CASSLTRDTSTGELFF.

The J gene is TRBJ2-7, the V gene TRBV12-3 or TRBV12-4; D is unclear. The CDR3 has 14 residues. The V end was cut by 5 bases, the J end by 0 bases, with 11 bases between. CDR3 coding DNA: TGTGCCAGCAGTCCTTCGGCCTACTCCTACGAGCAGTACTTC. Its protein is CASSPSAYSYEQYF.

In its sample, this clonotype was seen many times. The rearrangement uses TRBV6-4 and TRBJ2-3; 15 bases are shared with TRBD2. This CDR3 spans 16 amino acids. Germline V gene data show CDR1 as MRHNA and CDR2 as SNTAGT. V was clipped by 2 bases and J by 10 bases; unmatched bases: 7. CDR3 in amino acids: CASSDGTSGGTHPQYF. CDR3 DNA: TGTGCCAGCAGTGACGGGACTAGCGGGGGGACCCACCCGCAGTATTTT.